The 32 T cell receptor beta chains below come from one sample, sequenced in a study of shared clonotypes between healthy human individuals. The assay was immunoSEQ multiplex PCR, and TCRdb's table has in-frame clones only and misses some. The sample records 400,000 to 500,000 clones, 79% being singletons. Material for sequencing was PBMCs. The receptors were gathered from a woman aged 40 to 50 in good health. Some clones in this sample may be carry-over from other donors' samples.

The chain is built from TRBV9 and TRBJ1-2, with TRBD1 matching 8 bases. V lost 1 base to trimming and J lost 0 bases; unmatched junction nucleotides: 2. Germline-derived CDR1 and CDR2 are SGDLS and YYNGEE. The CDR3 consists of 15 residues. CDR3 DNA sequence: TGTGCCAGCAGCGTAACAGGGGGGGCTAACTATGGCTACACCTTC. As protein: CASSVTGGANYGYTF. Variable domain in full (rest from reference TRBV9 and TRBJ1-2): DSGVTQTPKHLITATGQRVTLRCSPRSGDLSVYWYQQSLDQGLQFLIQYYNGEERAKGNILERFSAQQFPDLHSELNLSSLELGDSALYFCASSVTGGANYGYTFGSGTRLTVV.

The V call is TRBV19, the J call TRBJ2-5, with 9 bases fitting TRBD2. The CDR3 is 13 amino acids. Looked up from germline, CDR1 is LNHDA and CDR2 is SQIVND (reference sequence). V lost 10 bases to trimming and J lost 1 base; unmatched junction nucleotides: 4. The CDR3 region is CATTSGFQETQYF. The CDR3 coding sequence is TGTGCCACCACTAGCGGGTTCCAAGAGACCCAGTACTTC.

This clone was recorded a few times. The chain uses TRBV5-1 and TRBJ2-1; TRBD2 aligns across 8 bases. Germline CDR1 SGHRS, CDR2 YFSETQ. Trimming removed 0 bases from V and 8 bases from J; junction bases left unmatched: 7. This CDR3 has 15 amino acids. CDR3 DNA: TGCGCCAGCAGCTTGGCGGGAGGGGTCCGGGATGAGCAGTTCTTC. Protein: CASSLAGGVRDEQFF.

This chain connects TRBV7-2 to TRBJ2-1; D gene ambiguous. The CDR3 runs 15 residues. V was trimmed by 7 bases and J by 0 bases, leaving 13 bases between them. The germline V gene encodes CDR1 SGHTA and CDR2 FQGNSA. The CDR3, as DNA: TGTGCCAGCATGGCCTCTAGAGGCTCCTACAATGAGCAGTTCTTC. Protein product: CASMASRGSYNEQFF.

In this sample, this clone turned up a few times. CDR3 protein: CASSRDLAGGAEQYF. CDR3 nucleotides: TGTGCCAGCAGTCGAGATTTAGCGGGAGGGGCCGAGCAGTACTTC. V usage is TRBV5-6 and J usage is TRBJ2-7; TRBD2 aligns across 11 bases. The CDR3 contains 15 residues. Per germline, CDR1 SGHDT and CDR2 YYEEEE. The V segment lost 5 bases and the J segment 6 bases; nucleotides outside the gene matches: 10.

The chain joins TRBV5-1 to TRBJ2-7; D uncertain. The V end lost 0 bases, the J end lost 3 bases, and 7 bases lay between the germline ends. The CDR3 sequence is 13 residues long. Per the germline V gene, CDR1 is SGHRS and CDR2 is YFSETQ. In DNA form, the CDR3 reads TGCGCCAGCAGCTTGGGCCGGAGCTACGAGCAGTACTTC. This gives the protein CASSLGRSYEQYF. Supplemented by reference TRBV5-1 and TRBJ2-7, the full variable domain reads KAGVTQTPRYLIKTRGQQVTLSCSPISGHRSVSWYQQTPGQGLQFLFEYFSETQRNKGNFPGRFSGRQFSNSRSEMNVSTLELGDSALYLCASSLGRSYEQYFGPGTRLTVT.

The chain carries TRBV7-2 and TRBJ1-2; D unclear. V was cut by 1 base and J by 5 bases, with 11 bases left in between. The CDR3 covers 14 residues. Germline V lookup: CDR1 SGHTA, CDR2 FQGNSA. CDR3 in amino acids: CASSLGRESYGYTF. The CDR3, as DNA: TGTGCCAGCAGCTTAGGACGGGAATCGTATGGCTACACCTTC.

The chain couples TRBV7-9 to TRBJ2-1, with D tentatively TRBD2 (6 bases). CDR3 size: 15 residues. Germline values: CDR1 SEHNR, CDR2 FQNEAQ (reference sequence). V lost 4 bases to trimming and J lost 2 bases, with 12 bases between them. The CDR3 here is CASSSRETPYNEQFF. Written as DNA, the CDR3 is TGTGCCAGCAGCTCTCGGGAGACACCCTACAATGAGCAGTTCTTC.

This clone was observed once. CDR3 residues: CAISESGRAYEQYF. The CDR3, as DNA: TGTGCCATCAGTGAGAGCGGGAGGGCCTACGAGCAGTACTTC. The rearrangement links TRBV10-3 to TRBJ2-7; 10 nucleotides agree with TRBD2. The length of the CDR3 is 14 residues. Germline-derived CDR1 and CDR2 are ENHRY and SYGVKD. V trimming: 2 bases; J trimming: 2 bases; junction bases outside the gene matches: 0.

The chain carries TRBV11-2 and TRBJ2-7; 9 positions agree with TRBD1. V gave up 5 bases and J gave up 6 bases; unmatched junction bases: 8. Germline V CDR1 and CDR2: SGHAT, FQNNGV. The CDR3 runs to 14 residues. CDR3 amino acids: CASSLTGGGSEQYF. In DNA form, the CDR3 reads TGTGCCAGCAGCCTAACAGGGGGCGGGTCCGAGCAGTACTTC.

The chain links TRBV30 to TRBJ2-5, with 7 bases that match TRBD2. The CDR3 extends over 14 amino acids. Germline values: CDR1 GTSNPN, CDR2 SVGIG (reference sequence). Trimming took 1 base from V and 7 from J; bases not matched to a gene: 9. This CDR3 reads CAWSALAASGTQYF. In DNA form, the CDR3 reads TGTGCCTGGAGTGCCCTAGCGGCTTCAGGGACCCAGTACTTC.

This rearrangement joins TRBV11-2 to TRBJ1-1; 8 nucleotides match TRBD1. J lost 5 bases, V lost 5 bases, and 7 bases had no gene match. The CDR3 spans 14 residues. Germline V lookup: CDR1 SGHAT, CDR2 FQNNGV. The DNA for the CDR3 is TGTGCCAGCAGCCCTATTACAGGGGGGACTGAAGCTTTCTTT. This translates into CASSPITGGTEAFF.

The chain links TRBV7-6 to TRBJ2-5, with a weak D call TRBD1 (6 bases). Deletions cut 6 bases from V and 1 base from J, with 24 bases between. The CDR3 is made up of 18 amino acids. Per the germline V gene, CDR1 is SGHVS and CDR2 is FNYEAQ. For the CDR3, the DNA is TGTGCCAGCAGTTTACTTCCCGATCATACAGGGCGCCAAGAGACCCAGTACTTC. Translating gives CASSLLPDHTGRQETQYF.

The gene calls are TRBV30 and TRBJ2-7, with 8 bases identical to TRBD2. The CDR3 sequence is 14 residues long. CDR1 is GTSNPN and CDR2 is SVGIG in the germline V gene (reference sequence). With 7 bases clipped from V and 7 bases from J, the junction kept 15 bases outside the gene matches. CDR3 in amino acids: CAYTTLAGSDEQYF. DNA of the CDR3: TGTGCCTACACCACATTAGCGGGATCGGATGAGCAGTACTTC.

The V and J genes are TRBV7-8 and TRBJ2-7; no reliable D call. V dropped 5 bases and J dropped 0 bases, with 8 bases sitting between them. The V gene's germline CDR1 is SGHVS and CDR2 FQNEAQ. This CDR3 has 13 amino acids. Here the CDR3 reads CASSGVSSYEQYF. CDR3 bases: TGTGCCAGCAGCGGAGTGAGCTCCTACGAGCAGTACTTC.

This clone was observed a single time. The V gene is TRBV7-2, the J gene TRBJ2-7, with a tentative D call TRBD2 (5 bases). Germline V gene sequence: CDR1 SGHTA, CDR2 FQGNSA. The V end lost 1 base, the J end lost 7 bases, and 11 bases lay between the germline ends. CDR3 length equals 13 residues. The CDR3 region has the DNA TGTGCCAGCAGCTTAGAACTAGGACGGGAGCAGTACTTC. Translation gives CASSLELGREQYF.

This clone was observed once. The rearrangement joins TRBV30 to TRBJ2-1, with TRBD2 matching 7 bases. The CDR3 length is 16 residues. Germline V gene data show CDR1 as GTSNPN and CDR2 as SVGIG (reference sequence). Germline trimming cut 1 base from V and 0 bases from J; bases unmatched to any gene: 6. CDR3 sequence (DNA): TGTGCCTGGAGTGCGGGGAGCGGGGTCTCCTACAATGAGCAGTTCTTC. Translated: CAWSAGSGVSYNEQFF.

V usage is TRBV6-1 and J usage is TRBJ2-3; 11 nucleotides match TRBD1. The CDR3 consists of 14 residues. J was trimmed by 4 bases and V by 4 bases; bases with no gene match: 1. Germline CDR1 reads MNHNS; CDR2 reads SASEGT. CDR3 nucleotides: TGTGCCAGCAGTGGGGACAGGGGGGCAGATACGCAGTATTTT. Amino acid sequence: CASSGDRGADTQYF.

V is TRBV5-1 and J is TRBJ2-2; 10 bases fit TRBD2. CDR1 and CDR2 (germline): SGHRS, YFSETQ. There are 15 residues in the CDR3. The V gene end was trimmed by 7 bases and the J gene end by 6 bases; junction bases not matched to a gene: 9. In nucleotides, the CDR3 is TGCGCCAGCGAACTTACTAGCGGGAAGGCCGGGGAGCTGTTTTTT. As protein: CASELTSGKAGELFF. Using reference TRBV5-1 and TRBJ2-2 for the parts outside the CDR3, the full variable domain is KAGVTQTPRYLIKTRGQQVTLSCSPISGHRSVSWYQQTPGQGLQFLFEYFSETQRNKGNFPGRFSGRQFSNSRSEMNVSTLELGDSALYLCASELTSGKAGELFFGEGSRLTVL.

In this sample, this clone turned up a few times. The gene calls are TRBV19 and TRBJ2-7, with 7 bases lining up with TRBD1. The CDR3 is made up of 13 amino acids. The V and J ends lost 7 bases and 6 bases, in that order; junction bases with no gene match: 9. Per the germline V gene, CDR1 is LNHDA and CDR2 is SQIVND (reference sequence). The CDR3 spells CASTVGTEGEQYF. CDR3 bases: TGTGCCAGTACGGTGGGGACAGAGGGCGAGCAGTACTTC.

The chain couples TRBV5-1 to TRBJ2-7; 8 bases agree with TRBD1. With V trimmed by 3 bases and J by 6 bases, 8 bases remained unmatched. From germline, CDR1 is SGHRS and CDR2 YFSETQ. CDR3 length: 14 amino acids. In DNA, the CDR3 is TGCGCCAGCAGCTCCCTGGACAGGGCCTTCGAGCAGTACTTC. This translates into CASSSLDRAFEQYF.

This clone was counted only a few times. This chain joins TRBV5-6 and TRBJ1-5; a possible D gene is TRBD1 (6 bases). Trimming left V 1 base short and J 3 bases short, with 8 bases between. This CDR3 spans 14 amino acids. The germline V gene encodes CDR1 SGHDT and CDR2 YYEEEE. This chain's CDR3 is CASSLRGNNQPQHF. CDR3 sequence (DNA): TGTGCCAGCAGCTTGAGGGGGAACAATCAGCCCCAGCATTTT.

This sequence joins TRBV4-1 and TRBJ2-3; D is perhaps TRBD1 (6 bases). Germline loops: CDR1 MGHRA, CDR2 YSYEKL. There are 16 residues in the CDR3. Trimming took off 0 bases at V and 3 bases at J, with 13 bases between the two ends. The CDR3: CASSQDSAGVTDTQYF. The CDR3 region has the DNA TGCGCCAGCAGCCAAGATTCGGCAGGGGTTACAGATACGCAGTATTTT.

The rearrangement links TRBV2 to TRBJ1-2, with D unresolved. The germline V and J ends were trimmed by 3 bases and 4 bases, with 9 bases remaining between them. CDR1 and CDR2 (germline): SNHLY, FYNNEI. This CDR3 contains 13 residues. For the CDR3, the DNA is TGTGCCAGCAGTGAGGCAAAGCCCTATGGCTACACCTTC. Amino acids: CASSEAKPYGYTF.

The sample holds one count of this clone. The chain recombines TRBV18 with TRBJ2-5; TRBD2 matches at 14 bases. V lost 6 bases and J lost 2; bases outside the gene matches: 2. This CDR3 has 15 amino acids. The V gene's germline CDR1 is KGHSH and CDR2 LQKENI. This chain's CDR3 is CASSGTSGGQETQYF. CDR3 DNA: TGTGCCAGCTCGGGGACTAGCGGGGGTCAAGAGACCCAGTACTTC. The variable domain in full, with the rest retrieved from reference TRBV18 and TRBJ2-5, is NAGVMQNPRHLVRRRGQEARLRCSPMKGHSHVYWYRQLPEEGLKFMVYLQKENIIDESGMPKERFSAEFPKEGPSILRIQQVVRGDSAAYFCASSGTSGGQETQYFGPGTRLLVL.

The CDR3 is CASSVGGTGVPYEQYF. CDR3 sequence (DNA): TGTGCCAGCAGCGTAGGCGGGACAGGGGTCCCCTACGAGCAGTACTTC. This sequence joins TRBV9 and TRBJ2-7; TRBD1 aligns across 10 bases. Germline CDR1 reads SGDLS; CDR2 reads YYNGEE. This CDR3 has 16 amino acids. V was pared by 0 bases and J by 2 bases, with 5 bases of the junction left unmatched.

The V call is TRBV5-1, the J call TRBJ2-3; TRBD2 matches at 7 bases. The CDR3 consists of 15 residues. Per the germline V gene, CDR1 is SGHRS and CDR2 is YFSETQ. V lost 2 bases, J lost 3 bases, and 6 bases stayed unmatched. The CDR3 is CASSFGGSSTDTQYF. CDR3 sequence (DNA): TGCGCCAGCAGCTTCGGCGGGAGTTCGACAGATACGCAGTATTTT. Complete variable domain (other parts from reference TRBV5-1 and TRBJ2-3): KAGVTQTPRYLIKTRGQQVTLSCSPISGHRSVSWYQQTPGQGLQFLFEYFSETQRNKGNFPGRFSGRQFSNSRSEMNVSTLELGDSALYLCASSFGGSSTDTQYFGPGTRLTVL.

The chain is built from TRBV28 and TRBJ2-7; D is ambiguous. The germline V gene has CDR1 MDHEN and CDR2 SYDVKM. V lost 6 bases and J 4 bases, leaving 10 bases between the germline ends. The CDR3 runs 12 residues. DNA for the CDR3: TGTGCCAGCAGCCTGACAACTTACGAGCAGTACTTC. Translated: CASSLTTYEQYF. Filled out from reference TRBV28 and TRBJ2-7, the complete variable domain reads DVKVTQSSRYLVKRTGEKVFLECVQDMDHENMFWYRQDPGLGLRLIYFSYDVKMKEKGDIPEGYSVSREKKERFSLILESASTNQTSMYLCASSLTTYEQYFGPGTRLTVT.

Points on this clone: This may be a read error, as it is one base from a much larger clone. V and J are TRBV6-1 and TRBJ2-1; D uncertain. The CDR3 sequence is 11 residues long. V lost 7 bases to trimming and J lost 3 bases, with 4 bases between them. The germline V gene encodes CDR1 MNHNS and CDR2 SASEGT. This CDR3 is CASTYYNEQFF. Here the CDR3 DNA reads TGTGCCAGCACCTACTACAATGAGCAGTTCTTC.

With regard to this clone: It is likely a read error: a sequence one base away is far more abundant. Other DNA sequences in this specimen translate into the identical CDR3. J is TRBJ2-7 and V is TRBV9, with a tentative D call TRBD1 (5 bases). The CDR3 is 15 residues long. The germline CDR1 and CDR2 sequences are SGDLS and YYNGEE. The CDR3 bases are TGTGCAAGCAGCGTAGGTCACGACAGTACTTACGAGCAGTACTTC. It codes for CASSVGHDSTYEQYF.

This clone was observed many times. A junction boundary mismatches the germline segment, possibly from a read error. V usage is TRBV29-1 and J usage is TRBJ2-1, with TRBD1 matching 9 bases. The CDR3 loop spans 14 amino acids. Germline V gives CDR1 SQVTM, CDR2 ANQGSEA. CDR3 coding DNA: TGCAGCGTGGAAGGGCGACAGGGGGGCAATGAGCAGTTCTTC. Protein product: CSVEGRQGGNEQFF.

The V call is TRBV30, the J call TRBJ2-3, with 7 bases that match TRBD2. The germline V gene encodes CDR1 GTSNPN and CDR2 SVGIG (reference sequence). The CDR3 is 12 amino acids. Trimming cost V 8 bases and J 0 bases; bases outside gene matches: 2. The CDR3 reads CASGISTDTQYF. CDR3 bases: TGTGCCAGCGGGATTAGCACAGATACGCAGTATTTT.